This T cell receptor (beta chain) was found in a study of blood T cells in healthy people across ages. It was with a sample-barcoded 5' primer and a J-beta primer mix that a second PCR of roughly 6 to 12 cycles was run. Each cDNA molecule received a tag from a template-switch adaptor that had 12 random nucleotides. All samples gave at least 2.5 million CDR3-containing paired-end reads. TCRdb independently ran MiXCR on the 5' RACE reads; one entry per CDR3 protein. The sample includes about 620,000 distinct CDR3 sequences, about 21% of them seen just once. A note on this clonotype: What it binds is unknown.

Broader study findings: When set beside aged donors, long-lived donors presented more naive CD4+ cells and higher diversity.

Per sample, no less than 6 micrograms of total RNA were extracted. Per the germline V gene, CDR1 is SGHRS and CDR2 is YFSETQ. With 0 bases clipped from V and 0 bases from J, the junction kept 10 bases outside the gene matches. The CDR3 extends over 18 amino acids. The sequenced sample consisted of blood. The chain employs TRBV5-1 and TRBJ1-1, with 8 bases aligning to TRBD1. The sequence came from a man between 65 and 85 years old in good health. The CDR3 sequence is CASSLGDRLGAMNTEAFF. DNA for the CDR3: TGCGCCAGCAGCTTGGGGGACAGGTTGGGAGCCATGAACACTGAAGCTTTCTTT. The variable domain in full, completed from reference TRBV5-1 and TRBJ1-1, reads KAGVTQTPRYLIKTRGQQVTLSCSPISGHRSVSWYQQTPGQGLQFLFEYFSETQRNKGNFPGRFSGRQFSNSRSEMNVSTLELGDSALYLCASSLGDRLGAMNTEAFFGQGTRLTVV.